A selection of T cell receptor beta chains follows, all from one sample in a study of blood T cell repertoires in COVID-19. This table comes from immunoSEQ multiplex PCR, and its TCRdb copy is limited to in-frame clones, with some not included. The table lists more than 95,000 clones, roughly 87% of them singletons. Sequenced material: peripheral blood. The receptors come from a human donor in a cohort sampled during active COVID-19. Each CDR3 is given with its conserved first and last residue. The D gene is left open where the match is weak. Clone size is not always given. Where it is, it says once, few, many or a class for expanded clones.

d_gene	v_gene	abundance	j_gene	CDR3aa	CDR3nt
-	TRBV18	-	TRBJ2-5	CASSPDGGETQYF	TGTGCCAGCTCACCAGACGGGGGAGAGACCCAGTACTTC
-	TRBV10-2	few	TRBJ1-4	CATRGINRNEKLFF	TGCGCCACCCGGGGGATAAATAGGAATGAAAAACTGTTTTTT
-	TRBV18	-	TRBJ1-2	CASSPRSGGESYGYTF	TGTGCCAGCTCACCACGGTCAGGAGGGGAAAGTTATGGCTACACCTTC
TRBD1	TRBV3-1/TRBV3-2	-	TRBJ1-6	CASSGSRGRHSPLHF	TGTGCCAGCAGCGGATCCAGGGGGCGTCATTCACCCCTCCACTTT
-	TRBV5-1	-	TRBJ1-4	CASSLMQGGEKLFF	TGCGCCAGCAGCTTGATGCAGGGCGGAGAAAAACTGTTTTTT
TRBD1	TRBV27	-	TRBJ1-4	CASSFTRGQELFF	TGTGCCAGCAGTTTCACACGGGGACAGGAACTGTTTTTT
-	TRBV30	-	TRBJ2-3	CAWSSGLITDTQYF	TGTGCCTGGAGCTCGGGACTTATCACAGATACGCAGTATTTT
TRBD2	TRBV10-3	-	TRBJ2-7	CAISGQTSVYEQYF	TGTGCCATCAGTGGGCAGACTAGCGTCTACGAGCAGTACTTC
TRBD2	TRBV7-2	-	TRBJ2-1	CASSLGGLAGGNNEQFF	TGTGCCAGCAGCTTAGGGGGACTAGCGGGAGGGAATAATGAGCAGTTCTTC
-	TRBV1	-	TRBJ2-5	CTSSQDRAGAPETQYF	TGCACCAGCAGCCAAGATCGAGCGGGGGCCCCAGAGACCCAGTACTTC
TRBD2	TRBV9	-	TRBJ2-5	CASSVSPGRDETQYF	TGTGCCAGCAGCGTATCCCCAGGGAGGGATGAGACCCAGTACTTC
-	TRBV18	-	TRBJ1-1	CASSPPSVGAGTEAFF	TGTGCCAGCTCACCTCCCTCAGTGGGGGCCGGGACTGAAGCTTTCTTT
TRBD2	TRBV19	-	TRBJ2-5	CASSIVGLAGSGETQYF	TGTGCCAGTAGTATAGTGGGACTAGCGGGATCCGGAGAGACCCAGTACTTC
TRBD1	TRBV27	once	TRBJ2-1	CARPGSRTGGGNEQFF	TGTGCCCGCCCCGGTTCCCGGACAGGGGGCGGAAATGAGCAGTTCTTC
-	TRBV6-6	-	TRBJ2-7	CASSQENGEQYF	TGTGCCAGCAGTCAAGAAAACGGGGAGCAGTACTTC
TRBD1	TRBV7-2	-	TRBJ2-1	CASSSRTGRYNEQFF	TGTGCCAGCAGCAGTCGGACAGGGCGCTACAATGAGCAGTTCTTC
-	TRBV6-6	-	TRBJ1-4	CASTFGANEKLFF	TGTGCCAGCACGTTTGGAGCTAATGAAAAACTGTTTTTT
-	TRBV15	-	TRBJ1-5	CATSRGDSGAKQPQHF	TGTGCCACCAGCCGCGGGGACTCTGGCGCGAAACAGCCCCAGCATTTT
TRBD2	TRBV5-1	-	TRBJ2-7	CASSLTSGRSGEQYF	TGCGCCAGCAGCCTGACTAGCGGTCGGTCGGGGGAGCAGTACTTC
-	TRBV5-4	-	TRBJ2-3	CASSWPSTDTQYF	TGTGCCAGCAGCTGGCCTAGCACAGATACGCAGTATTTT
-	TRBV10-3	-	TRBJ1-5	CAISGVDSRNQPQHF	TGTGCCATCAGTGGGGTCGATAGCCGAAATCAGCCCCAGCATTTT
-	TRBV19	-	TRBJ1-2	CASSPPRGGRNRGYTF	TGTGCCAGTAGTCCCCCAAGGGGGGGGCGCAACCGTGGCTACACCTTC
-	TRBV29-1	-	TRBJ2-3	CSVSVQAVTDTQYF	TGCAGCGTTTCTGTTCAGGCCGTCACAGATACGCAGTATTTT
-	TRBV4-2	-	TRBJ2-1	CASSQRAGADNEQFF	TGTGCCAGCAGCCAGAGGGCGGGGGCCGACAATGAGCAGTTCTTC
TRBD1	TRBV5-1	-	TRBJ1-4	CASSRRAGDRGYEKLFF	TGCGCCAGCAGCCGGCGAGCTGGCGACAGGGGGTACGAAAAACTGTTTTTT
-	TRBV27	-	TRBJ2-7	CASSPGLTSYEQYF	TGTGCCAGCAGTCCGGGGTTGACCTCCTACGAGCAGTACTTC
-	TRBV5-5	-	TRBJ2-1	CASYQRASSYNEQFF	TGTGCCAGCTATCAGCGGGCCAGCTCCTACAATGAGCAGTTCTTC
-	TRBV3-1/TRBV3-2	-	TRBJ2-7	CASSSNYEQYF	TGTGCCAGCAGCAGCAACTACGAGCAGTACTTC
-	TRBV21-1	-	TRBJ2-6	CASSKASMTGGSSGANVLTF	TGTGCCAGCAGCAAAGCCTCCATGACAGGGGGAAGCTCTGGGGCCAACGTCCTGACTTTC
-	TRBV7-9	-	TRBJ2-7	CASSPSGGSPEQYF	TGTGCCAGCAGCCCTTCGGGGGGCTCCCCCGAGCAGTACTTC
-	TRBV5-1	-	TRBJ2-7	CASRALGTSTYEQYF	TGCGCCAGCCGGGCCCTCGGGACAAGTACCTACGAGCAGTACTTC
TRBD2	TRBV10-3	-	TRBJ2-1	CAISPGTSVNEQFF	TGTGCCATCAGTCCCGGGACTAGCGTGAATGAGCAGTTCTTC
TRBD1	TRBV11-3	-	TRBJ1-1	CASSSGTVNTEAFF	TGTGCCAGCAGCTCGGGGACAGTGAACACTGAAGCTTTCTTT
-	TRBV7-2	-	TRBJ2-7	CASSLSTISYEQYF	TGTGCCAGCAGCTTATCAACTATCTCCTACGAGCAGTACTTC
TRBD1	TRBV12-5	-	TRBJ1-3	CASGLVLGRQGSGNTIYF	TGTGCTAGTGGTTTGGTATTAGGCCGACAGGGCTCTGGAAACACCATATATTTT
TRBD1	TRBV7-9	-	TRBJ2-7	CASSVLQGFDEQYF	TGTGCCAGCAGCGTCCTACAGGGGTTCGACGAGCAGTACTTC
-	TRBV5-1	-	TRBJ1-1	CASSLAHNTEAFF	TGCGCCAGCAGCTTGGCCCATAACACTGAAGCTTTCTTT
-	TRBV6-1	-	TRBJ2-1	CASSEVGRYNEQFF	TGTGCCAGCAGTGAAGTAGGGAGATACAATGAGCAGTTCTTC
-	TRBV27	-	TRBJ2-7	CASSLQPGFLEQYF	TGTGCCAGCAGTTTACAGCCAGGGTTTCTCGAGCAGTACTTC
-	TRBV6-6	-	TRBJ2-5	CASSFGNGRSETQYF	-
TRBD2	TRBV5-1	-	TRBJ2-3	CASSTLAGQATDTQYF	TGCGCCAGCAGCACGTTAGCGGGGCAGGCCACAGATACGCAGTATTTT
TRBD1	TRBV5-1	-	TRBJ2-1	CASSSPWDRGANEQFF	TGCGCCAGCAGCTCCCCGTGGGACAGGGGTGCCAATGAGCAGTTCTTC
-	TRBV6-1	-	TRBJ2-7	CAVRAGTPTEQYF	TGTGCCGTTCGAGCCGGGACTCCCACGGAGCAGTACTTC